This TCR beta chain was sequenced during a study of blood T cell repertoires in COVID-19. On the study more broadly: The United States, Italy and Spain provided the acute and convalescent COVID-19 samples.

Cohorts were determined from participant-reported clinical history. V shed 8 bases and J shed 4 bases, with 11 bases lying between them. Germline CDR1 is MNHNY and CDR2 is SVGAGI (reference sequence). The CDR3 is 12 amino acids. Original methodology: From reference gene primer amplification, estimates of nucleated cell counts were derived. Assay: immunoSEQ multiplex PCR; the TCRdb copy retains only in-frame clones and omits some. D and trimming were read from the DNA, whereas the V and J calls and clone size are those reported in that table. Among about 210,000 clones listed, roughly 90% were seen once.

This clonotype originated in a man younger than 30 with acute COVID-19. Specimen: PBMCs or T cells enriched from blood (not recorded which). This rearrangement joins TRBV6-6 to TRBJ1-1, with D hard to call. CDR3 DNA: TGTGCCAGCTACGCGTCTATCACTGAAGCTTTCTTT. Protein product: CASYASITEAFF.